The 16 T cell receptor beta chains presented below share a single source sample, sequenced in a study of T cells after yellow fever vaccination (dated by TCRdb to between 2019 and 2020). This sample's treatment or condition label indicates: live attenuated yellow fever vaccine strain. The library was prepared using 5' RACE. Sequencing used an Illumina HiSeq 2500. The public reads were reanalyzed by TCRdb: fastp trimming at Q25, MiXCR alignment, in-frame beta chains only. One record per CDR3 amino acid sequence lists the most common genes and DNA. Recorded for this sample are 300,000 to 450,000 distinct CDR3 sequences; more than 5.5% of them occurred a single time. In total, the top ten clones hold about 15% of the sample. The starting material was PBMCs, obtained 5 days after the yellow fever booster vaccination. The receptors were sampled from a man aged 30-40 years who received the YFV17D yellow fever vaccine.

CDR3 bases: TGTGCCAGCTCACCACGGGGACAGTTTGAGACCCAGTACTTC. It codes for CASSPRGQFETQYF. The rearrangement joins TRBV18 to TRBJ2-5; TRBD1 matches at 7 bases. Per germline, CDR1 KGHSH and CDR2 LQKENI. The CDR3 is made up of 14 amino acids. J gave up 5 bases and V 1 base, and 4 bases lay outside the gene matches.

The chain uses TRBV6-1 and TRBJ2-5; D may be TRBD2 (6 bases). The CDR3 totals 13 residues. The germline V gene encodes CDR1 MNHNS and CDR2 SASEGT. Trimming pared 8 bases from V and 0 bases from J, leaving 10 bases between. The CDR3 coding sequence is TGTGCCAGCCGTCGGGAGTACCAAGAGACCCAGTACTTC. It specifies CASRREYQETQYF.

The chain uses TRBV20-1 and TRBJ2-3; 7 bases agree with TRBD2. This CDR3 contains 15 residues. From germline, CDR1 is DFQATT and CDR2 SNEGSKA (reference sequence). V trimming: 0 bases; J trimming: 6 bases; junction bases outside the gene matches: 9. CDR3 DNA sequence: TGCAGTGCTAGAGACCCGGGAGGCCCCTCGGATACGCAGTATTTT. Translated, it gives CSARDPGGPSDTQYF.

This clonotype was seen just once. The genes are TRBV11-2 and TRBJ2-7, with TRBD2 matching 7 bases. CDR1 and CDR2 from the germline V gene are SGHAT and FQNNGV. Trimming at V came to 6 bases and at J to 0 bases, leaving 11 bases not matched to a gene. The length of the CDR3 is 16 residues. The CDR3 loop is CASSPSRRERSYEQYF. CDR3 DNA: TGTGCCAGCAGTCCCAGCCGGCGGGAGCGCTCCTACGAGCAGTACTTC.

This clonotype was counted a few times. The rearrangement uses TRBV28 and TRBJ2-5; the match to TRBD1 covers 8 bases. The CDR3 is 16 residues long. Germline V gives CDR1 MDHEN, CDR2 SYDVKM. V shed 4 bases and J 6 bases; nucleotides not matched to a gene: 13. DNA for the CDR3: TGTGCCAGCAGTTCGGGCCGACAGGGGAAAGGAAAGACCCAGTACTTC. As protein: CASSSGRQGKGKTQYF.

This clonotype was found many times. The chain combines TRBV4-2 with TRBJ2-1, with D tentatively TRBD1 (6 bases). The germline V gene encodes CDR1 LGHNA and CDR2 YNFKEQ. Between the trimmed V and J ends, which lost 0 bases and 8 bases, there was a span of 11 bases. The CDR3 is made up of 14 amino acids. The CDR3 bases are TGTGCCAGCAGCCAAGAACCGGGACAATATGAGCAGTTCTTC. Translating it yields CASSQEPGQYEQFF.

This clonotype has just a few counts. The gene calls are TRBV20-1 and TRBJ2-2, with 10 bases that match TRBD2. There are 17 residues in the CDR3. Germline V gives CDR1 DFQATT, CDR2 SNEGSKA (reference sequence). After removal of 6 bases from V and 4 bases from J, the junction contained 14 bases not matched to a gene. DNA of the CDR3: TGCAGTGCCCGTGAGCGGGAGGGCCCTCAGGGCACCGGGGAGCTGTTTTTT. The encoded protein is CSAREREGPQGTGELFF.

Ten or more counts support this clonotype. The rearrangement links TRBV6-5 to TRBJ2-7, with 9 bases that match TRBD2. V lost 2 bases and J lost 5; bases outside the gene matches: 13. Germline V gene data show CDR1 as MNHEY and CDR2 as SVGAGI. The CDR3 contains 17 residues. CDR3 nucleotide sequence: TGTGCCAGCAGTTACGCCCCTTTAGCGGGAGAGGGGCACGAGCAGTACTTC. The encoded protein is CASSYAPLAGEGHEQYF.

This clonotype appeared a few times. The chain has TRBV20-1 and TRBJ2-5; D is perhaps TRBD2 (5 bases). Germline CDR1 DFQATT, CDR2 SNEGSKA (reference sequence). This CDR3 is built from 14 residues. Trimming removed 6 bases at V and 1 base at J, with 15 bases between. The CDR3 DNA follows: TGCAGTGCGGATGGAAGAGCGGTCCAAGAGACCCAGTACTTC. This sequence encodes CSADGRAVQETQYF.

The DNA of the CDR3 is TGTGCCAGCGGTGGGGTATATCAGCCCCAGCATTTT. Its protein is CASGGVYQPQHF. V and J are TRBV7-8 and TRBJ1-5; D unclear. Germline assignment: CDR1 SGHVS and CDR2 FQNEAQ. V lost 8 bases and J lost 5, with 10 bases in between. The length of the CDR3 is 12 residues.

The V gene is TRBV7-6, the J gene TRBJ2-4, with D perhaps TRBD1 (6 bases). Between the trimmed V and J ends, which lost 1 base and 7 bases, there was a span of 8 bases. The CDR3 is 13 residues long. Germline lookup yields CDR1 SGHVS and CDR2 FNYEAQ. The CDR3 nucleotides read TGTGCCAGCAGCTTAGTCAGGGGCAACATTCAGTACTTC. As protein: CASSLVRGNIQYF.

This clonotype was recorded many times. The chain couples TRBV7-9 to TRBJ2-2, with D possibly being TRBD1 (6 bases). Per germline, CDR1 SEHNR and CDR2 FQNEAQ (reference sequence). This CDR3 spans 14 amino acids. V was clipped by 5 bases and J by 6 bases, with 13 bases between them. The CDR3 sequence is CASSISNRAGELFF. CDR3 nucleotide sequence: TGTGCCAGCAGCATAAGTAACAGGGCCGGGGAGCTGTTTTTT.

This chain connects TRBV20-1 to TRBJ2-3; D is unclear. The CDR3 spans 15 residues. Trimming took 3 bases from V and 1 from J, leaving 14 bases between them. Germline V lookup: CDR1 DFQATT, CDR2 SNEGSKA (reference sequence). CDR3 DNA: TGCAGTGCTAGGAAGATCTTACGGGGCACAGATACGCAGTATTTT. Translation gives CSARKILRGTDTQYF.

J is TRBJ2-3 and V is TRBV20-1, with 10 bases lining up with TRBD2. There are 15 residues in the CDR3. V shed 7 bases and J 5 bases; nucleotides not matched to a gene: 12. In germline, CDR1 is DFQATT, CDR2 SNEGSKA (reference sequence). CDR3 DNA: TGCAGTGTTGTCGGGGCTAGCGGGAGTAAAGATACGCAGTATTTT. This gives the protein CSVVGASGSKDTQYF.

This clonotype has only a few counts. The V and J genes are TRBV28 and TRBJ2-3; 11 nucleotides match TRBD2. With V trimmed by 5 bases and J by 11 bases, 12 bases remained unmatched. Per germline, CDR1 MDHEN and CDR2 SYDVKM. The length of the CDR3 is 15 residues. The CDR3 reads CASSSTSGSWGMQYF. The CDR3 DNA reads TGTGCCAGCAGTAGTACTAGCGGGAGCTGGGGGATGCAGTATTTT.

This clonotype was seen repeatedly, ten times or more. The V call is TRBV24-1, the J call TRBJ2-1; D unclear. Trimming took 4 bases from V and 4 from J, leaving 4 bases between them. This CDR3 is 12 amino acids long. CDR1 is KGHDR, CDR2 SFDVKD, per germline. CDR3 protein: CATSDKYNEQFF. The CDR3 DNA is TGTGCCACCAGTGACAAATACAATGAGCAGTTCTTC.